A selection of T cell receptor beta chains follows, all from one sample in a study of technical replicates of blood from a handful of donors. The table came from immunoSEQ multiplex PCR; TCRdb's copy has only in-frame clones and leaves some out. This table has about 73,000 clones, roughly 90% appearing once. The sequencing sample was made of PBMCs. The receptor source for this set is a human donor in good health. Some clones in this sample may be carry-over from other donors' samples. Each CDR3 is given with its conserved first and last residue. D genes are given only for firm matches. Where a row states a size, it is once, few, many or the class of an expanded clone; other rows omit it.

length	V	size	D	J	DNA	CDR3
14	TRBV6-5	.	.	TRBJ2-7	TGTGCCAGCAGACTTGACACCAACTCCTACGAGCAGTACTTC	CASRLDTNSYEQYF
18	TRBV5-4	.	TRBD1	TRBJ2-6	TGTGCCAGCAGCTCCCGGGACAGGTCGAGCTCTGGGGCCAACGTCCTGACTTTC	CASSSRDRSSSGANVLTF
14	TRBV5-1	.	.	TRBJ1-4	TGCGCCAGCAGCCTGGGAGAGGGATTTGAAAAACTGTTTTTT	CASSLGEGFEKLFF
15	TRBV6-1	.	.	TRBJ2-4	TGTGCCAGCAGTGAATCCCCCTTTCAGGGATTTATTCAGTACTTC	CASSESPFQGFIQYF
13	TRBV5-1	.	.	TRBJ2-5	TGCGCCAGCAGCCTCGGGACTTTGGAGACCCAGTACTTC	CASSLGTLETQYF
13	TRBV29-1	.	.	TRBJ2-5	TGCAGCGCAGAACTAGGTGTAGGGGAGACCCAGTACTTC	CSAELGVGETQYF
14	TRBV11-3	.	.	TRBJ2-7	TGTGCCAGCAGCTTACACAGGTCGGACTACGAGCAGTACTTC	CASSLHRSDYEQYF
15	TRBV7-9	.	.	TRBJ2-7	TGTGCCAGCAGCCGGGCATTTATCGGGGACTACGAGCAGTACTTC	CASSRAFIGDYEQYF
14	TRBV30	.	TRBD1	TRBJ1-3	TGTGCCTGGAGATATGGACAGGGGGTAAACACCATATATTTT	CAWRYGQGVNTIYF
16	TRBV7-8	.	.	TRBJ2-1	TGTGCCAGCAGCCACGCTCGGGGGACCTACGTGAATGAGCAGTTCTTC	CASSHARGTYVNEQFF
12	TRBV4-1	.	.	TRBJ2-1	TGCGCCAGCAGCCCCGTGGCGGGGAATCGGTTCTTC	CASSPVAGNRFF
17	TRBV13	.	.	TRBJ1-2	TGTGCCAGCAGCCGTTCCGGGGCAGGGGAAGCTAACTATGGCTACACCTTC	CASSRSGAGEANYGYTF
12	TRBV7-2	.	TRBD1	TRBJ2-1	TGTGCCAGCAGCTTAGAGGGACAGCAGCAGTTCTTC	CASSLEGQQQFF
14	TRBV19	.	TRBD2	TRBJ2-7	TGTGCCAGTAGTTTTCTAGCGGGAGAGTCTGCGCAGTACTTC	CASSFLAGESAQYF
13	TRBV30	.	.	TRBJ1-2	TGTGCCTGGCCCCGGGGAGCGGGTATAGGCTACACCTTC	CAWPRGAGIGYTF
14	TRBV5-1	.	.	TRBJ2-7	TGCGCCAGCAGCTCCGGGGAGCGGCCCTACGAGCAGTACTTC	CASSSGERPYEQYF
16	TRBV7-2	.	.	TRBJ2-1	TGTGCCAGCAGCGCAAACCGGGGGAGCTCCTACAATGAGCAGTTCTTC	CASSANRGSSYNEQFF
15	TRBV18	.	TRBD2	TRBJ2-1	TGTGCCAGCTCATCAAGGACTAGCGACTACAATGAGCAGTTCTTC	CASSSRTSDYNEQFF
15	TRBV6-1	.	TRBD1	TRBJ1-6	TGTGCCAGCAGTGAACTGGGGGACAGAAATTCACCCCTCCACTTT	CASSELGDRNSPLHF
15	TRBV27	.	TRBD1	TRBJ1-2	TGTGCCAGCAGTTTTTTCCCCAATCGCGGACAGGGACACACCTTC	CASSFFPNRGQGHTF
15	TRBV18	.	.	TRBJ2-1	TGTGCCAGCTCACCCTTGCCTCAGGAGGCAGATGAGCAGTTCTTC	CASSPLPQEADEQFF
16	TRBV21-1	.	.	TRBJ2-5	TGTGCCAGCAGCACTAGGACAGGGGTTTACCAAGAGACCCAGTACTTC	CASSTRTGVYQETQYF
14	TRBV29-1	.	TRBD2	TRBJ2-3	TGCAGCGTTGGTCCTAGCGGGGGATCAGATACGCAGTATTTT	CSVGPSGGSDTQYF
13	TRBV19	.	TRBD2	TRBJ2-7	TGTGCCAGTAGGGCAGCGGGGGCCTACGAGCAGTACTTC	CASRAAGAYEQYF
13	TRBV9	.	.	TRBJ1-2	TGTGCCAGCAGCGTTCTCGGGGACTATGGCTACACCTTC	CASSVLGDYGYTF
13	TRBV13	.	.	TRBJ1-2	TGTGCCAGCAGCCCCCGGGACAAGTTTGGCTACACCTTC	CASSPRDKFGYTF
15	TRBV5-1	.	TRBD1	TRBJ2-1	TGCGCCAGCAGCGACCAGGGGGCCCCTAACAATGAGCAGTTCTTC	CASSDQGAPNNEQFF
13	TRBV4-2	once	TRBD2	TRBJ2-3	TGTGCCAGCAGCCAAATCTCGGGGACTATGAAGTATTTT	CASSQISGTMKYF
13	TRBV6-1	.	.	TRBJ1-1	TGTGCCAGCAGCTTCACTATGAACACTGAAGCTTTCTTT	CASSFTMNTEAFF
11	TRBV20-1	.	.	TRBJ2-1	TGCAGTGCTAGCGGGAGTTATGAGCAGTTCTTC	CSASGSYEQFF
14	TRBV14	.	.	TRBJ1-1	TGTGCCAGCAGCCAGGTCAGGGTCGACACTGAAGCTTTCTTT	CASSQVRVDTEAFF
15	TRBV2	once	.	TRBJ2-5	TGTGCCAGCATAGAAGCCCCGACAGTCCAAGAGACCCAGTACTTC	CASIEAPTVQETQYF
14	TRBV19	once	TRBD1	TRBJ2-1	TGTGCCAGTAGTATGGGACAGAGGGGGAATGAGCAGTTCTTC	CASSMGQRGNEQFF
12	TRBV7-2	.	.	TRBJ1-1	TGTGCCAGCAGCTCCCCCCGCACTGAAGCTTTCTTT	CASSSPRTEAFF
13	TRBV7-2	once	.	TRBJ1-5	TGTGCCAGCAGCCCGTTGGGGGACAAGCCCCAGCATTTT	CASSPLGDKPQHF
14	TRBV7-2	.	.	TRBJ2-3	TGTGCCAGCAGCCCCGGGGGAGGGGGAGATACGCAGTATTTT	CASSPGGGGDTQYF
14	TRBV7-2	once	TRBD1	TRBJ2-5	TGTGCCAGCAGCCTAAGACAGGGATCGGAGACCCAGTACTTC	CASSLRQGSETQYF
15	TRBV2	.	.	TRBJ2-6	TGTGCCAGCAGTGCTACCATTTCTGGGGCCAACGTCCTGACTTTC	CASSATISGANVLTF
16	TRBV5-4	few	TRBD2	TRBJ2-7	TGTGCCAGCAGCTTGGCAGGGACTAGCGGGAGCTACGAGCAGTACTTC	CASSLAGTSGSYEQYF
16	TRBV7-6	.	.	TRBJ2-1	TGTGCCAGCAGCTTAGTAGAGGGGGGGCGTTACAATGAGCAGTTCTTC	CASSLVEGGRYNEQFF
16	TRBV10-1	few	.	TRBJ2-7	TGCGCCAGCTTCACCGATCCCGGGGGAAGCTCCTACGAGCAGTACTTC	CASFTDPGGSSYEQYF
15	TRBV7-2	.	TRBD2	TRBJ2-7	TGTGCCAGCAGCTTAGGAAGCGGGGGATCCTACGAGCAGTACTTC	CASSLGSGGSYEQYF
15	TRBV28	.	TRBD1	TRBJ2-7	TGTGCCAGCAGTCCTATATCAGACAGGGGGTACGAGCAGTACTTC	CASSPISDRGYEQYF
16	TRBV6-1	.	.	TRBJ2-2	TGTGCCAGCAGTGTTCCGGACAGTAGGGTCACCGGGGAGCTGTTTTTT	CASSVPDSRVTGELFF
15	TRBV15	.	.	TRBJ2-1	TGTGCCACCAGCAGACGATTGGCCCTCTACAATGAGCAGTTCTTC	CATSRRLALYNEQFF
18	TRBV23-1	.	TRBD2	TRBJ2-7	TGCGCCAGCAGTCGAAGACAGTTACCGGGACTAGCGGTTTACGAGCAGTACTTC	CASSRRQLPGLAVYEQYF
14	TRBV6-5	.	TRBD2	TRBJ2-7	TGTGCCAGCAGGGGACTAGCGGGCTCCTACGAGCAGTACTTC	CASRGLAGSYEQYF
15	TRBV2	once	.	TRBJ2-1	TGTGCCAGCAGGGAACAGGGTACAACCTACAATGAGCAGTTCTTC	CASREQGTTYNEQFF
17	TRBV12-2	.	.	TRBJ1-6	TGTGCAAGTCCAACCGAATTGGGACAGGGGGTTAATTCACCCCTCCACTTT	CASPTELGQGVNSPLHF
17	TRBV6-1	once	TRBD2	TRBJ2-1	TGTGCCAGCAGTGCACCGGGACTAGCGGGAGTCTACAATGAGCAGTTCTTC	CASSAPGLAGVYNEQFF
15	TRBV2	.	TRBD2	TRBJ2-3	TGTGCCAGCGGGGATAGCGGGAGTAGGTTTGGTACGCAGTATTTT	CASGDSGSRFGTQYF